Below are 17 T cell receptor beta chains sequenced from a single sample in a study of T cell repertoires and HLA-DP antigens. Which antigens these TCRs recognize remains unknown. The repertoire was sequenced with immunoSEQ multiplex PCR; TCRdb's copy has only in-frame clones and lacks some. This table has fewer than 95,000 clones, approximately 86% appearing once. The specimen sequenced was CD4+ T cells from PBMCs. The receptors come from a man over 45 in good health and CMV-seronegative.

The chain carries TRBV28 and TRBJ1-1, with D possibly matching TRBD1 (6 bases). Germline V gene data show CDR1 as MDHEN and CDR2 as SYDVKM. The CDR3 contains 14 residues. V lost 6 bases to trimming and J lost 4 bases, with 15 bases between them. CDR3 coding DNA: TGTGCCAGCAGGCCCACAGGGAGACTCACTGAAGCTTTCTTT. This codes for CASRPTGRLTEAFF.

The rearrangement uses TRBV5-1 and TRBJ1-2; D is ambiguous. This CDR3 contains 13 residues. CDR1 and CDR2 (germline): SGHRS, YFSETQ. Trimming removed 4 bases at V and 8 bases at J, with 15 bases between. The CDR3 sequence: CASSPGGIGGYTF. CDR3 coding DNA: TGCGCCAGCAGCCCGGGTGGCATCGGAGGCTACACCTTC.

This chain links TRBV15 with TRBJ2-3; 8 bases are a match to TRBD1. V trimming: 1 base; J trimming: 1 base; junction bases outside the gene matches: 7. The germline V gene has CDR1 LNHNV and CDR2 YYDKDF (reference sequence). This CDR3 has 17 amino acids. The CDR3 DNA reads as TGTGCCACCAGCAGAGGAACGCACAGGGGGGGCACAGATACGCAGTATTTT. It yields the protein CATSRGTHRGGTDTQYF.

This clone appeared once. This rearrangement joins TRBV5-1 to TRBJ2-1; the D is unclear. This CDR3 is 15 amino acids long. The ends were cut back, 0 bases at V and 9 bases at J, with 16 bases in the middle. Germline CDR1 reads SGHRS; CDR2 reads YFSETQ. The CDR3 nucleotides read TGCGCCAGCAGCTTGGGAGCCGCGGAAGGTGTTGAGCAGTTCTTC. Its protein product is CASSLGAAEGVEQFF.

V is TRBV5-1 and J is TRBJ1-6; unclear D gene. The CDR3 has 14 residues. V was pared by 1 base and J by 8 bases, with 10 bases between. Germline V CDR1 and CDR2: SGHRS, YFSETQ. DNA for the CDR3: TGCGCCAGCAGCTTGAGGCTTGAGGATTCACCCCTCCACTTT. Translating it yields CASSLRLEDSPLHF.

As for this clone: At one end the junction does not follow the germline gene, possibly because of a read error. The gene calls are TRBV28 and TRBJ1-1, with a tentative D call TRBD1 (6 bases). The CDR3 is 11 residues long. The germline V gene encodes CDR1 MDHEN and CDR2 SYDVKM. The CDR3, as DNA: TGTGCCAGCAGTTTAGAGGGGGGTATGCGATTT. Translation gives CASSLEGGMRF.

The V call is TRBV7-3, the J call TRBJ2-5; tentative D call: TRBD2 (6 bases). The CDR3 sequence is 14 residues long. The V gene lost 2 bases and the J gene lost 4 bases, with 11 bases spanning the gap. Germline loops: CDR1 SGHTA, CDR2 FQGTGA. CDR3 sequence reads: CASSLAGKGETQYF. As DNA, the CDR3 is TGTGCCAGCAGCTTAGCGGGGAAGGGAGAGACCCAGTACTTC. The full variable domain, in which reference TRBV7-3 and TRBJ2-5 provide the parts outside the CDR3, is GAGVSQTPSNKVTEKGKYVELRCDPISGHTALYWYRQSLGQGPEFLIYFQGTGAADDSGLPNDRFFAVRPEGSVSTLKIQRTERGDSAVYLCASSLAGKGETQYFGPGTRLLVL.

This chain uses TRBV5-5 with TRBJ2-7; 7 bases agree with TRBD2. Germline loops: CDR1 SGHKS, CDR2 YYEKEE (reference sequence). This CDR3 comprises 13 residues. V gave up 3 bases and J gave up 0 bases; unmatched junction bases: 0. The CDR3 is CASSSGGSYEQYF. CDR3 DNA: TGTGCCAGCAGCTCGGGGGGCTCCTACGAGCAGTACTTC.

CDR3 amino acids: CASSQDGGAFYNEQFF. The CDR3 nucleotides are TGTGCCAGCAGCCAAGATGGGGGGGCGTTTTACAATGAGCAGTTCTTC. The J gene is TRBJ2-1, the V gene TRBV14; D may be TRBD2 (7 bases). Germline values: CDR1 SGHDN, CDR2 FVKESK. V lost 0 bases and J 4 bases, leaving 13 bases between the germline ends. The CDR3 totals 16 residues.

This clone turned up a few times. CDR3 sequence (DNA): TGTGCCAGCAGCCGCGGAGGGAGGGGTGACTATGGCTACACCTTC. Its protein product is CASSRGGRGDYGYTF. The rearrangement joins TRBV5-4 to TRBJ1-2, with D possibly being TRBD1 (5 bases). Trimming removed 4 bases from V and 3 bases from J, with 16 bases in between. Looked up from germline, CDR1 is SGHNT and CDR2 is YYREEE (reference sequence). The CDR3 runs 15 residues.

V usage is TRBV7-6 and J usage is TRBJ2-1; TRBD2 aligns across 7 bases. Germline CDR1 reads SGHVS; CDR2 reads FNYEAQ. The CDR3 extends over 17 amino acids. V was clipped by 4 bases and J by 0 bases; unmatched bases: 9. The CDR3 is CASSWGGGGSSYNEQFF. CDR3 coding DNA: TGTGCCAGCAGCTGGGGGGGTGGCGGGAGCTCCTACAATGAGCAGTTCTTC.

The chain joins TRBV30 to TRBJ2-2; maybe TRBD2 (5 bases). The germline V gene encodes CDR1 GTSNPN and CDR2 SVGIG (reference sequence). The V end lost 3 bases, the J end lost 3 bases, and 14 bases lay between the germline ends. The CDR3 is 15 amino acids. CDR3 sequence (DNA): TGTGCCTGGAGCAAGGCGGGCGTAGACACCGGGGAGCTGTTTTTT. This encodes CAWSKAGVDTGELFF.

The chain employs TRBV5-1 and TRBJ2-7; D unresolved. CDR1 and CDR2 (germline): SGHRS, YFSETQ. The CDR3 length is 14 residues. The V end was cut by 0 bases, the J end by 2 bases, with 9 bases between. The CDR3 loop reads CASSLGSSPYEQYF. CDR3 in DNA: TGCGCCAGCAGCTTGGGTTCCAGCCCCTACGAGCAGTACTTC.

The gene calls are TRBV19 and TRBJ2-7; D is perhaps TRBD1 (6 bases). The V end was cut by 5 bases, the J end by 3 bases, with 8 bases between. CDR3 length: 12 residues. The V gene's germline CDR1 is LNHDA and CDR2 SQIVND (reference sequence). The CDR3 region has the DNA TGTGCCAGTAGTGACAGGTACTACGAGCAGTACTTC. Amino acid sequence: CASSDRYYEQYF.

CDR3: CASRAYRQGPDTQYF. The CDR3 nucleotides read TGCGCCAGCAGGGCCTATCGACAGGGGCCAGATACGCAGTATTTT. The genes are TRBV5-1 and TRBJ2-3; 8 nucleotides align to TRBD1. The CDR3 covers 15 residues. V shed 5 bases, J shed 4 bases, and the junction held 9 bases outside the gene matches. Germline V CDR1 and CDR2: SGHRS, YFSETQ.

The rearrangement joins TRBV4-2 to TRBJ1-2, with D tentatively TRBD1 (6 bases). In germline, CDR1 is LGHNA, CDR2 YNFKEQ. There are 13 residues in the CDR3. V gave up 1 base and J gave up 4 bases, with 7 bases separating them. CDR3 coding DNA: TGTGCCAGCAGCCAAGGGACAGTCTATGGCTACACCTTC. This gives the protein CASSQGTVYGYTF.

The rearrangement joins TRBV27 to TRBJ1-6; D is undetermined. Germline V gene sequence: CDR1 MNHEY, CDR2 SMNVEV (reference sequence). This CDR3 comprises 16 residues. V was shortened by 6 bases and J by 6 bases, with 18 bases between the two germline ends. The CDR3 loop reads CASSTTVPNPNSPLHF. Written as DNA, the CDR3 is TGTGCCAGCAGCACTACGGTTCCCAACCCTAATTCACCCCTCCACTTT.